This T cell receptor beta chain was documented in a study of T cells in Graves' hyperthyroidism and ophthalmopathy. For the study at large: Upon initial diagnosis and before any treatment, peripheral blood was collected. Study results and caveats: Most clonotypes that expanded in the thyroid above 0.001 also showed up in blood.

There are 13 residues in the CDR3. Per the germline V gene, CDR1 is MDHEN and CDR2 is SYDVKM. Trimming left V 2 bases short and J 2 bases short, with 6 bases between. Amplified TCR beta CDR3 regions derived from RNA transcripts. Researchers ran a first-round RT-PCR on the TCR CDR3 using the HTBI primer set. TCRdb used MiXCR to reprocess the multiplex PCR reads, holding one entry per CDR3 protein. The repertoire holds some 250,000 distinct CDR3 sequences, with roughly 15% as singletons. This clonotype was detected ten times or more. What it recognizes is unknown. The receptor was isolated from a woman aged 50 to 60 with Graves' hyperthyroidism that later progressed to Graves' ophthalmopathy. The sample was blood. The chain couples TRBV28 to TRBJ1-2, with no clear D. The CDR3 DNA sequence: TGTGCCAGCAGTTTAATGCAGAACTATGGCTACACCTTC. Encoded protein: CASSLMQNYGYTF.